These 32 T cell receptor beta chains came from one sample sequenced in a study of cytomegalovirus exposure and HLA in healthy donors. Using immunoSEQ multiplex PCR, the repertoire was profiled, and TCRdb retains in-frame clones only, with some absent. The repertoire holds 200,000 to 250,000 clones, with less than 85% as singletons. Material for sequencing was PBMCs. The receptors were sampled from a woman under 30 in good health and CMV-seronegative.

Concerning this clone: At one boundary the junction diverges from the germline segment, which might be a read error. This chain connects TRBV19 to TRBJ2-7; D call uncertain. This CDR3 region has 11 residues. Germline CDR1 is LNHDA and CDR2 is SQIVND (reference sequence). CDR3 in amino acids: CATGLPDEQYF. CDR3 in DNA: TGCGCTACTGGCCTACCGGACGAGCAGTACTTC. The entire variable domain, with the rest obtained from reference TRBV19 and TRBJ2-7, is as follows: DGGITQSPKYLFRKEGQNVTLSCEQNLNHDAMYWYRQDPGQGLRLIYYSQIVNDFQKGDIAEGYSVSREKKESFPLTVTSAQKNPTAFYLCATGLPDEQYFGPGTRLTVT.

The CDR3 reads CASSLSSGSYEQYF. CDR3 nucleotides: TGTGCCAGCAGTTTGTCTAGCGGGAGTTACGAGCAGTACTTC. This chain links TRBV28 with TRBJ2-7; TRBD2 matches at 10 bases. CDR1 MDHEN and CDR2 SYDVKM come from the germline V gene. The CDR3 runs 14 residues. V lost 3 bases, J lost 4 bases, and 3 bases stayed unmatched.

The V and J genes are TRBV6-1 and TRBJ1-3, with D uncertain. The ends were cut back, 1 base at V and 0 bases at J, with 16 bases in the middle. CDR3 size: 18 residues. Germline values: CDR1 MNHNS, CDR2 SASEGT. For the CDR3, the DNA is TGTGCCAGCAGTGAAGGTGGGCCTCGAATCCACTCTGGAAACACCATATATTTT. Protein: CASSEGGPRIHSGNTIYF.

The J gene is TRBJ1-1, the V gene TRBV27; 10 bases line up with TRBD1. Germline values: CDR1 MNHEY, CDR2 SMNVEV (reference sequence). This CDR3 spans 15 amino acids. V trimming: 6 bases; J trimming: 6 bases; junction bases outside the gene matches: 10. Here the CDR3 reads CASSYNRDRGSEAFF. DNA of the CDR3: TGTGCCAGCAGCTATAACCGGGACAGGGGCTCTGAAGCTTTCTTT.

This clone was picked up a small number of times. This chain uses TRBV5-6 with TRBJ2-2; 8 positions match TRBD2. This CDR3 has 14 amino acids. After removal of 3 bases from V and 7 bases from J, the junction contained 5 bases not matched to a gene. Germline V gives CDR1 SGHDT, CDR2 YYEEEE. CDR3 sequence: CASSSGLAFGELFF. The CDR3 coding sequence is TGTGCCAGCAGCTCAGGACTAGCCTTCGGGGAGCTGTTTTTT.

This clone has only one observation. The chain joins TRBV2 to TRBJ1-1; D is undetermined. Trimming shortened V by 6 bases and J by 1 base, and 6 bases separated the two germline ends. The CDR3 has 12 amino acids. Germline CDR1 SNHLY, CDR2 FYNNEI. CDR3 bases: TGTGCCAGCAGGTACGAGAACACTGAAGCTTTCTTT. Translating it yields CASRYENTEAFF.

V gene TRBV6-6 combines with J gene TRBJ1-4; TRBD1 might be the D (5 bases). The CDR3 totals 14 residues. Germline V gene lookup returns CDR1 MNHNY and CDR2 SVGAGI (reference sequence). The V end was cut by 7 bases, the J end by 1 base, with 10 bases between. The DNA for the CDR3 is TGTGCCAGCACCCTAGGGGTAACTAATGAAAAACTGTTTTTT. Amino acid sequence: CASTLGVTNEKLFF.

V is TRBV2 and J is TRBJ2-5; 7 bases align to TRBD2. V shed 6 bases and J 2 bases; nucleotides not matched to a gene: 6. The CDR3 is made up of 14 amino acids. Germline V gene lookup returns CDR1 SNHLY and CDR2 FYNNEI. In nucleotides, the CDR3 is TGTGCCAGCAGGCGGGAGAGATTACAAGAGACCCAGTACTTC. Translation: CASRRERLQETQYF.

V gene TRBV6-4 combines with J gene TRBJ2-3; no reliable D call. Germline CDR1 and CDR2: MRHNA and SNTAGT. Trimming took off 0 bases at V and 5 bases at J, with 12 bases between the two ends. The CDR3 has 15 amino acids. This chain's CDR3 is CASSDSTAGKDTQYF. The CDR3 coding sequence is TGTGCCAGCAGTGACTCTACGGCAGGAAAAGATACGCAGTATTTT.

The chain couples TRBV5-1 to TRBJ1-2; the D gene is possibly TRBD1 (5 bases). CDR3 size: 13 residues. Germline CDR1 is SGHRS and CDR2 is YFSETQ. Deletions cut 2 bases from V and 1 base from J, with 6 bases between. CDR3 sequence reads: CASSFDSNYGYTF. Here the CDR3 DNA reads TGCGCCAGCAGCTTCGACAGTAACTATGGCTACACCTTC. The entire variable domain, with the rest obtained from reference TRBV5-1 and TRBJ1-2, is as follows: KAGVTQTPRYLIKTRGQQVTLSCSPISGHRSVSWYQQTPGQGLQFLFEYFSETQRNKGNFPGRFSGRQFSNSRSEMNVSTLELGDSALYLCASSFDSNYGYTFGSGTRLTVV.

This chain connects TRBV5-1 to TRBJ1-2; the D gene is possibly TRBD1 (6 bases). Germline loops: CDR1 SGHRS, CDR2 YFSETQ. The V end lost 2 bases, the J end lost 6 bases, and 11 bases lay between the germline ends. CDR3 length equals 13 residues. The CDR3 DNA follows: TGCGCCAGCAGCTTTTTTCAGGGGAATGGCTACACCTTC. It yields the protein CASSFFQGNGYTF.

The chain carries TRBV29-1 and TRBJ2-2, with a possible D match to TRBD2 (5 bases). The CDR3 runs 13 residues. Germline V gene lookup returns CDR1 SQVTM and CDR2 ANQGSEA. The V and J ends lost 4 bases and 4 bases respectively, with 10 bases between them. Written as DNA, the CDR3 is TGCAGCGTTGGCGGCGGGCGCACCGGGGAGCTGTTTTTT. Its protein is CSVGGGRTGELFF.

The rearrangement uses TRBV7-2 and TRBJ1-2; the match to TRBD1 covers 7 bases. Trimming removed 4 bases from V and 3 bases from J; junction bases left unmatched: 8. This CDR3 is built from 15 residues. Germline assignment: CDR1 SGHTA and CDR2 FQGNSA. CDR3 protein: CASSSRQGGYYGYTF. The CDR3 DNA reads TGTGCCAGCAGCTCCCGACAGGGAGGGTACTATGGCTACACCTTC.

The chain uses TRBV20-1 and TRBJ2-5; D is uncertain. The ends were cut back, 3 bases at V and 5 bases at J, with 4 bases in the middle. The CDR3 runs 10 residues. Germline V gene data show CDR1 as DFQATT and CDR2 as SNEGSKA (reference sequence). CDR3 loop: CSASVETQYF. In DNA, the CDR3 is TGCAGTGCTAGTGTTGAGACCCAGTACTTC.

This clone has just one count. CDR3 nucleotides: TGCGCCAGCAGCCCCCTAGCGGGAGGTAGGGTGAATGAGCAGTTCTTC. Translating it yields CASSPLAGGRVNEQFF. V gene TRBV5-1 combines with J gene TRBJ2-1; 11 bases agree with TRBD2. V gave up 4 bases and J gave up 7 bases; unmatched junction bases: 10. This CDR3 has 16 residues. The germline V gene encodes CDR1 SGHRS and CDR2 YFSETQ. Full variable domain (rest looked up from reference TRBV5-1 and TRBJ2-1): KAGVTQTPRYLIKTRGQQVTLSCSPISGHRSVSWYQQTPGQGLQFLFEYFSETQRNKGNFPGRFSGRQFSNSRSEMNVSTLELGDSALYLCASSPLAGGRVNEQFFGPGTRLTVL.

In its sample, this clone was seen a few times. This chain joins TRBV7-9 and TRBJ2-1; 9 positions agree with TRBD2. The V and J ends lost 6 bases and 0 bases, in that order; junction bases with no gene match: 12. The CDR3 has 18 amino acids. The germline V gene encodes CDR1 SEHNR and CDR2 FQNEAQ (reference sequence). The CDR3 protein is CASRPRRTSESSYNEQFF. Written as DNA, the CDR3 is TGTGCCAGCAGACCAAGGAGGACTAGCGAGAGCTCCTACAATGAGCAGTTCTTC.

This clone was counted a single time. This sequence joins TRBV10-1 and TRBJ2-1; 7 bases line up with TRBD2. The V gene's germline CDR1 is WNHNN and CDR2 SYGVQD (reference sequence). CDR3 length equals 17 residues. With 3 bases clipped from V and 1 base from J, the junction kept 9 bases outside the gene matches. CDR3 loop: CASSDHGGSASYNEQFF. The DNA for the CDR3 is TGCGCCAGCAGTGATCATGGCGGGAGCGCTTCCTACAATGAGCAGTTCTTC.

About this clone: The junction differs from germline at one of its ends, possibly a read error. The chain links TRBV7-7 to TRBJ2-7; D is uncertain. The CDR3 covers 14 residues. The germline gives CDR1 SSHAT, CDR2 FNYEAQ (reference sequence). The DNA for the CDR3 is TGTGCTAGCAGCTTAGGGCTAGGAAGTTACGAGCAGTACTTC. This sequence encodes CASSLGLGSYEQYF.

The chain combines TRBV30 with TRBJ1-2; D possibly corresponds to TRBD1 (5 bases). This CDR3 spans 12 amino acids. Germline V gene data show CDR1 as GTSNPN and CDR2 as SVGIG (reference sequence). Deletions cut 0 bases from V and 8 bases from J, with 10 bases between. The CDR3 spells CAWSVAPGGYTF. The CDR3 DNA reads TGTGCCTGGAGTGTAGCCCCAGGGGGCTACACCTTC.

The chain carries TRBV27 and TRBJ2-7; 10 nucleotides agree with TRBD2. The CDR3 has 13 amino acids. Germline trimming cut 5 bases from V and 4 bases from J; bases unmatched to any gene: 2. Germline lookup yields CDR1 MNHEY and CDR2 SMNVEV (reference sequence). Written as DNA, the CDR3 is TGTGCCAGCAGTCAAGCGGGAGGGTACGAGCAGTACTTC. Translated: CASSQAGGYEQYF.

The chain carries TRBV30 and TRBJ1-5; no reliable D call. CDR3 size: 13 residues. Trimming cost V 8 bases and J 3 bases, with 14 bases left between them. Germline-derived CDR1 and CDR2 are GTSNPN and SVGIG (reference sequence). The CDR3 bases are TGTGCCCTTCGGGTGGGGTTCAATCAGCCCCAGCATTTT. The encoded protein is CALRVGFNQPQHF. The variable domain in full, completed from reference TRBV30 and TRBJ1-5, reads SQTIHQWPATLVQPVGSPLSLECTVEGTSNPNLYWYRQAAGRGLQLLFYSVGIGQISSEVPQNLSASRPQDRQFILSSKKLLLSDSGFYLCALRVGFNQPQHFGDGTRLSIL.

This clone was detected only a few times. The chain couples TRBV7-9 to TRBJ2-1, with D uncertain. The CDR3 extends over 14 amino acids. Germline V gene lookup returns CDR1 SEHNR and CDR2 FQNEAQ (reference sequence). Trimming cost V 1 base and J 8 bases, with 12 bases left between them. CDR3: CASSLVVGEDEQFF. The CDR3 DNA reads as TGTGCCAGCAGCTTAGTAGTAGGCGAGGATGAGCAGTTCTTC.

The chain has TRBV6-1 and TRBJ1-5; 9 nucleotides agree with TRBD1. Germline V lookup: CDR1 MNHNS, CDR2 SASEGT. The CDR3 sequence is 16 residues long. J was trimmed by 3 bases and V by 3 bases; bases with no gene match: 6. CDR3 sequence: CASSERTGANNQPQHF. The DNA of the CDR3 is TGTGCCAGCAGTGAGCGGACAGGGGCGAACAATCAGCCCCAGCATTTT.

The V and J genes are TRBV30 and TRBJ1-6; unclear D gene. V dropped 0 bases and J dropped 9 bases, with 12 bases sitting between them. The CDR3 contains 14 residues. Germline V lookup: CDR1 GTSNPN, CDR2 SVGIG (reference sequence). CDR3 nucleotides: TGTGCCTGGAGTGTACTAACAGATGGTTCACCCCTCCACTTT. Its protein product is CAWSVLTDGSPLHF.

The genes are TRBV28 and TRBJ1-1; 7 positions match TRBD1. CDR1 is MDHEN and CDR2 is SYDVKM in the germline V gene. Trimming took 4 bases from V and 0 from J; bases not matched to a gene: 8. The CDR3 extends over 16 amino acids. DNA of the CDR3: TGTGCCAGCAGTTCGCTGACAGGGTTACTGAACACTGAAGCTTTCTTT. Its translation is CASSSLTGLLNTEAFF.

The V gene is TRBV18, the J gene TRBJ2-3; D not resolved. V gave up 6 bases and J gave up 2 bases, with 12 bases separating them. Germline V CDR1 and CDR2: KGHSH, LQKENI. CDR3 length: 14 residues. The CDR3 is CASSLPTVTDTQYF. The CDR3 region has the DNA TGTGCCAGCTCCCTACCGACGGTCACAGATACGCAGTATTTT.

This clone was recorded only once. The CDR3 loop reads CAWSRGGVGTEAFF. CDR3 sequence (DNA): TGTGCCTGGAGTAGAGGGGGCGTGGGCACTGAAGCTTTCTTT. This chain uses TRBV30 with TRBJ1-1; 7 bases match TRBD1. The CDR3 length is 14 residues. Germline V lookup: CDR1 GTSNPN, CDR2 SVGIG (reference sequence). Unmatched junction bases numbered 7, after V lost 2 bases and J lost 4 bases.

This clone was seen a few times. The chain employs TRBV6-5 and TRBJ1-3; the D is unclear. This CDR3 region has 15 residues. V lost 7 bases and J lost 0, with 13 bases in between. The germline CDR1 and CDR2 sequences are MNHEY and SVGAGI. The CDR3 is CASTNRLNSGNTIYF. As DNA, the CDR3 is TGTGCCAGCACCAATCGACTCAACTCTGGAAACACCATATATTTT.

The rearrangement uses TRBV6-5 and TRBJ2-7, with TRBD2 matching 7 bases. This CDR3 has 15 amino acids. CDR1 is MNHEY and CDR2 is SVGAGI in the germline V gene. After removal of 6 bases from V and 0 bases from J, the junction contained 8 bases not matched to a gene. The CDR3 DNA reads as TGTGCCAGCAGACCCCGTCGGGAGGTCTCCTACGAGCAGTACTTC. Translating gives CASRPRREVSYEQYF.

CDR3 amino acids: CASSKTGQGNTIYF. For the CDR3, the DNA is TGTGCCAGCAGCAAGACTGGACAAGGAAACACCATATATTTT. The chain uses TRBV9 and TRBJ1-3; perhaps TRBD1 as D (5 bases). The germline V gene encodes CDR1 SGDLS and CDR2 YYNGEE. V was cut by 4 bases and J by 4 bases, with 12 bases left in between. The CDR3 is made up of 14 amino acids.

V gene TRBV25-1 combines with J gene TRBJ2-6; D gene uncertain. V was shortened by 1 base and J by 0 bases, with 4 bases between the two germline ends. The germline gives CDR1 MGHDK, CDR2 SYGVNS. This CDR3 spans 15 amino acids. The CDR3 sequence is CASSESVSGANVLTF. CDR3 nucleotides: TGTGCCAGCAGTGAATCCGTCTCTGGGGCCAACGTCCTGACTTTC.

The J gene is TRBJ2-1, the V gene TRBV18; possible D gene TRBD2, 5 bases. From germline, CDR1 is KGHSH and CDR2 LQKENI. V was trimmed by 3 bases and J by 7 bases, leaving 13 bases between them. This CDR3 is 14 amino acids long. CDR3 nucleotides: TGTGCCAGCTCACCCGGGCTCCGGAGGAATGAGCAGTTCTTC. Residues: CASSPGLRRNEQFF.